The present T cell receptor (beta chain) was sequenced within a study of vaccination and CD4 T cells after COVID-19. Time point here: late sampling 161 to 241 days after vaccination in a few convalescent patients. Treatment: roughly ten-day PBMC culture with coronavirus spike peptide pools or control peptides (ViraFEST assay). After being plated at two million per well, PBMCs were cultured with approximately 9.9 IU/ml IL-2 and roughly 9.8 ug/ml peptide pools. The germline V gene encodes CDR1 DFQATT and CDR2 SNEGSKA (reference sequence). Deletions cut 0 bases from V and 7 bases from J, with 22 bases between. The CDR3 is 16 amino acids. The Oncomine TCR Beta short-read assay was what sequenced the DNA obtained from cultured CD4+ T cells. MiXCR, run by TCRdb on the PCR reads, gives a single entry per CDR3 protein. The table lists fewer than 25,000 distinct CDR3 sequences, roughly 29% of them singletons.

As for this clonotype: Its target is unknown.

The origin of this receptor is a human donor who had recovered from COVID-19. The rearrangement joins TRBV20-1 to TRBJ2-7, with D perhaps matching TRBD1 (6 bases). The material was CD4+ T cells from blood, cultured in vitro, obtained about 7 months after SARS-CoV-2 vaccination. The CDR3 protein is CSARDPLGQGQEEQYF. Written as DNA, the CDR3 is TGCAGTGCTAGAGATCCCCTTGGGCAGGGGCAAGAGGAGCAGTACTTC.